Below are 2 T cell receptor beta chains sequenced from a single sample in a study of control samples from healthy donors and cancer patients. The assay was immunoSEQ multiplex PCR, and TCRdb's table has in-frame clones only and misses some. The table shows 80,000 to 85,000 clones, with about 88% occurring only once. The sequenced sample consisted of blood. Receptors originate from a woman between 50 and 59 years old in good health.

The rearrangement links TRBV7-8 to TRBJ2-3; TRBD1 is a possible D gene (7 bases). Deletions cut 4 bases from V and 7 bases from J, with 12 bases between. The CDR3 runs 13 residues. The germline CDR1 and CDR2 sequences are SGHVS and FQNEAQ. Here the CDR3 reads CASSSDRTNTQYF. The CDR3 DNA follows: TGTGCCAGCAGCTCGGACAGGACTAATACGCAGTATTTT.

The rearrangement links TRBV6-6 to TRBJ2-7; D call uncertain. Germline CDR1 MNHNY, CDR2 SVGAGI (reference sequence). The CDR3 is 11 residues long. The V end was cut by 5 bases, the J end by 1 base, with 3 bases between. The CDR3 DNA sequence: TGTGCCAGCAGTGTTTCCTACGAGCAGTACTTC. Translated, it gives CASSVSYEQYF.